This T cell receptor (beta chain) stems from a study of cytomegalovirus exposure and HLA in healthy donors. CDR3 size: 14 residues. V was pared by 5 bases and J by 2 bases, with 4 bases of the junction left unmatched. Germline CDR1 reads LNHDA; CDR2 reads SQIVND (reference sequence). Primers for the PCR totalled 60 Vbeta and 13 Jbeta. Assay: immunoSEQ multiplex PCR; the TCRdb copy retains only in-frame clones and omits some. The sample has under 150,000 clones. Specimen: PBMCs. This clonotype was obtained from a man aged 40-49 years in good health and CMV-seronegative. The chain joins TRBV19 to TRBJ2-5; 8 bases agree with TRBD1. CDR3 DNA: TGTGCCAGTAGTGCAGACAGGGGACAAGAGACCCAGTACTTC. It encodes CASSADRGQETQYF.